This entry describes one TCR beta chain. The data were obtained in a study of T cell responses to AZD1222 COVID-19 vaccine. The table came from immunoSEQ multiplex PCR; TCRdb's copy has only in-frame clones and leaves some out. The table includes about 150,000 clones, 85% to 95% detected once. Germline trimming cut 0 bases from V and 4 bases from J; bases unmatched to any gene: 12. The CDR3 runs 17 residues. CDR1 SGHDT and CDR2 YYEEEE come from the germline V gene. Combined were second doses at about 4 or about 12 weeks. The input for sequencing was peripheral blood, taken 28 days after the second AZD1222 dose. The chain recombines TRBV5-6 with TRBJ1-2; 7 bases map to TRBD1. The receptor was derived from an adult who received the AZD1222 COVID-19 vaccine. The CDR3 sequence: CASSLGLGGGASYGYTF. The CDR3 DNA follows: TGTGCCAGCAGCTTGGGCCTAGGAGGGGGCGCCAGCTATGGCTACACCTTC.